This T cell receptor (beta chain) was recovered during a study of shared clonotypes between healthy human individuals. TCRdb keeps only in-frame clones here, not all; method: immunoSEQ multiplex PCR. The sample lists millions of clones; 90% to 95% were seen once. The CDR3 is 13 residues long. Germline V gives CDR1 MGHRA, CDR2 YSYEKL. Between the trimmed V and J ends, which lost 4 bases and 0 bases, there was a span of 7 bases. The material sequenced was naive CD4+ T cells sorted from blood. Subset given: CD45RA+ positively selected. The clonotype comes from a young man in good health. This sequence joins TRBV4-1 and TRBJ2-7; no definite D call. Here the CDR3 reads CASSPSNSYEQYF. The CDR3 DNA follows: TGCGCCAGCAGCCCGTCCAACTCCTACGAGCAGTACTTC.